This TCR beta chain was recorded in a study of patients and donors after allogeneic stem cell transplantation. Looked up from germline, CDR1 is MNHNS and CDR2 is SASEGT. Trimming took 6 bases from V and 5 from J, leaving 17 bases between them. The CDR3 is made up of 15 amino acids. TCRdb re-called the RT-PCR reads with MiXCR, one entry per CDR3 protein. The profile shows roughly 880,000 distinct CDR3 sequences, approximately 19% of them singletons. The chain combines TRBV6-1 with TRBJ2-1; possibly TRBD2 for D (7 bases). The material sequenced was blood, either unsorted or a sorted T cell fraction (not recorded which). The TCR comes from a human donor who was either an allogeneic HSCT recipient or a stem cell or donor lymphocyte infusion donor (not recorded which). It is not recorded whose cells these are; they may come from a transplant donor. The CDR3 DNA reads TGTGCCAGCAGCTCCACGGGGGGCGCCAACAATGAGCAGTTCTTC. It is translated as CASSSTGGANNEQFF.